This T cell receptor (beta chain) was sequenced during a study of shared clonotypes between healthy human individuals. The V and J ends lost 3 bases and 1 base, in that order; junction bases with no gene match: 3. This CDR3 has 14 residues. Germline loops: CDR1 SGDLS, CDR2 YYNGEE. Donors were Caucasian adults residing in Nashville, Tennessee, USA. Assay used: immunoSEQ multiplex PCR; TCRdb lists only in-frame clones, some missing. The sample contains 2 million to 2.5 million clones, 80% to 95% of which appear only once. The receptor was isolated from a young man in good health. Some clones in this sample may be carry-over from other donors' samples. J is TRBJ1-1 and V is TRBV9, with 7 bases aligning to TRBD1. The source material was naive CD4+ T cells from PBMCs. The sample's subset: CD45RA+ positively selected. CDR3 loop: CASSAGTANTEAFF. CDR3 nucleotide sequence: TGTGCCAGCAGCGCCGGGACAGCGAACACTGAAGCTTTCTTT.